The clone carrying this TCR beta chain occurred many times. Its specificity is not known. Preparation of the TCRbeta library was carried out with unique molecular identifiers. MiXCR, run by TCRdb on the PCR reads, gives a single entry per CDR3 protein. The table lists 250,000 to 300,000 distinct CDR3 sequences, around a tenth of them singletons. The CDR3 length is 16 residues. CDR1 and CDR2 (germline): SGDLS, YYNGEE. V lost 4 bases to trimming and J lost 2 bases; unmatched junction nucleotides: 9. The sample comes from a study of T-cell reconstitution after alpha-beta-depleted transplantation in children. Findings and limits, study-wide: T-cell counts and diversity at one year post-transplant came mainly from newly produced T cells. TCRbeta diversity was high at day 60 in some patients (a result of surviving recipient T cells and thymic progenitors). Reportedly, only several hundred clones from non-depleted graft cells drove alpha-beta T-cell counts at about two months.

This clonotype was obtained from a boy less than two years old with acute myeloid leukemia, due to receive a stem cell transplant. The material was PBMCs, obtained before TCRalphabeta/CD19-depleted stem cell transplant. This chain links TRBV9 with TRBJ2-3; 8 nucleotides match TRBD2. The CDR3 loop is CASSPPGGGLTDTQYF. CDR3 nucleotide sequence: TGTGCCAGCAGCCCGCCGGGCGGGGGGCTCACAGATACGCAGTATTTT.